The 28 T cell receptor beta chains given below trace back to one sample, sequenced in a study of regulatory T cells in long-lasting Graves disease (dated by TCRdb to about 2021). Library preparation used multiplex PCR. Sequencing was carried out with an Illumina HiSeq 4000. CDR3 regions were amplified by Arm-PCR with iRepertoire HTBI primers to construct TCR beta libraries. In TCRdb, the public reads were trimmed at Q25 with fastp and aligned with MiXCR, with productive beta chains retained. Each record represents a unique CDR3 protein, reported with the most common genes and DNA among its rows. In this sample the table shows some 300,000 distinct CDR3 sequences, roughly 21% of which occur a single time. Of the sample, about 61% is held by the ten largest clones. What this sample's time point label stands for: persistent/refractory GD, antithyroid drugs over 5 years with positive TRAb. For both TCR sequencing and RNA sequencing, RNA was extracted from PBMCs using TRIzol.

Sequences were derived from peripheral blood mononuclear cells (PBMCs), sampled when the disease was refractory, from a patient treated with antithyroid drugs. Receptor source: a female donor with Graves disease.

The chain links TRBV19 to TRBJ1-1; D possibly corresponds to TRBD1 (5 bases). This CDR3 has 16 amino acids. Looked up from germline, CDR1 is LNHDA and CDR2 is SQIVND (reference sequence). V gave up 1 base and J gave up 1 base, with 13 bases separating them. The CDR3 spells CASSIVPGRTNTEAFF. CDR3 coding DNA: TGTGCCAGTAGTATAGTTCCAGGGCGAACGAACACTGAAGCTTTCTTT.

This clonotype was counted ten times or more. V usage is TRBV28 and J usage is TRBJ1-3; the D is unclear. The CDR3 runs 12 residues. CDR1 is MDHEN, CDR2 SYDVKM, per germline. The germline V and J ends were trimmed by 5 bases and 2 bases, with 4 bases remaining between them. DNA for the CDR3: TGTGCCAGCAGTACCGCTGGAAACACCATATATTTT. As protein: CASSTAGNTIYF.

At least ten counts were recorded for this clonotype. The chain employs TRBV18 and TRBJ1-1; D unclear. CDR1 KGHSH and CDR2 LQKENI come from the germline V gene. V lost 2 bases, J lost 3 bases, and 13 bases lay in between. There are 15 residues in the CDR3. The CDR3 reads CASSPLNRVDTEAFF. The CDR3 bases are TGTGCCAGCTCACCATTGAATAGGGTTGACACTGAAGCTTTCTTT.

This clonotype was detected many times. J is TRBJ1-2 and V is TRBV10-3, with D possibly matching TRBD1 (5 bases). V lost 9 bases to trimming and J lost 8 bases, with 19 bases between them. In germline, CDR1 is ENHRY, CDR2 SYGVKD. The CDR3 runs 13 residues. The CDR3 bases are TGTGCCATTAGACAGCTGGAGGGTACCGGCTACACCTTC. Residues: CAIRQLEGTGYTF.

This clonotype has at least ten counts. The V gene is TRBV28, the J gene TRBJ2-7, with TRBD1 as a possible D gene (6 bases). The CDR3 extends over 15 amino acids. V lost 1 base and J 4 bases, leaving 14 bases between the germline ends. The germline CDR1 and CDR2 sequences are MDHEN and SYDVKM. CDR3 DNA sequence: TGTGCCAGCAGTTTATTGGGGACAATTGCTTACGAGCAGTACTTC. Its protein is CASSLLGTIAYEQYF.

The chain recombines TRBV4-1 with TRBJ2-7; D gene unclear. The CDR3 consists of 12 residues. The germline V gene encodes CDR1 MGHRA and CDR2 YSYEKL. V gave up 2 bases and J gave up 5 bases, with 7 bases separating them. In nucleotides, the CDR3 is TGCGCCAGCAGCCAAATCGGCGACGAGCAGTACTTC. Its protein is CASSQIGDEQYF.

This clonotype was seen many times. The CDR3 protein is CASRDRGNTEAFF. In DNA, the CDR3 is TGTGCCAGCAGGGACAGGGGGAACACTGAAGCTTTCTTT. This chain links TRBV2 with TRBJ1-1; 9 bases are a match to TRBD1. This CDR3 is built from 13 residues. Losses at the gene ends were 6 bases for V and 1 base for J; bases not matched to a gene: 0. CDR1 and CDR2 from the germline V gene are SNHLY and FYNNEI.

The chain links TRBV6-2 or TRBV6-3 to TRBJ2-7; the D gene is possibly TRBD2 (6 bases). The germline V and J ends were trimmed by 2 bases and 2 bases, with 10 bases remaining between them. Germline V gene sequence: CDR1 MNHEY, CDR2 SVGEGT. The CDR3 is 14 residues long. CDR3: CASSYDGGTYEQYF. CDR3 coding DNA: TGTGCCAGCAGTTACGATGGGGGGACCTACGAGCAGTACTTC.

This clonotype was picked up many times. This chain uses TRBV12-3 or TRBV12-4 with TRBJ1-1; D is unclear. CDR3 length: 14 amino acids. V was cut by 2 bases and J by 4 bases, with 11 bases left in between. CDR3: CASSLTVRATEAFF. DNA of the CDR3: TGTGCCAGCAGTTTAACGGTTAGAGCCACTGAAGCTTTCTTT.

The rearrangement links TRBV30 to TRBJ2-1, with D perhaps matching TRBD1 (6 bases). The CDR3 consists of 17 residues. From germline, CDR1 is GTSNPN and CDR2 SVGIG (reference sequence). V was shortened by 0 bases and J by 3 bases, with 18 bases between the two germline ends. CDR3 DNA: TGTGCCTGGAGTGTCTGGACCCTCTCCAGGGGCTACAATGAGCAGTTCTTC. Translation gives CAWSVWTLSRGYNEQFF. The whole variable domain, remainder taken from reference TRBV30 and TRBJ2-1, is SQTIHQWPATLVQPVGSPLSLECTVEGTSNPNLYWYRQAAGRGLQLLFYSVGIGQISSEVPQNLSASRPQDRQFILSSKKLLLSDSGFYLCAWSVWTLSRGYNEQFFGPGTRLTVL.

The rearrangement uses TRBV7-9 and TRBJ2-7; D not resolved. V was shortened by 1 base and J by 5 bases, with 18 bases between the two germline ends. CDR1 is SEHNR, CDR2 FQNEAQ, per germline (reference sequence). CDR3 length: 16 amino acids. The CDR3 nucleotides are TGTGCCAGCAGCTTAGGTACGCGGTACCTCCCCAACGAGCAGTACTTC. Amino acid sequence: CASSLGTRYLPNEQYF.

This clonotype was observed a handful of times. V usage is TRBV20-1 and J usage is TRBJ2-7; 7 bases line up with TRBD2. The CDR3 contains 13 residues. Germline CDR1 and CDR2: DFQATT and SNEGSKA (reference sequence). V was pared by 4 bases and J by 2 bases, with 5 bases of the junction left unmatched. The CDR3 nucleotides read TGCAGTGCTACCTCTAGCGGCGCCTACGAGCAGTACTTC. It translates to CSATSSGAYEQYF.

The chain recombines TRBV6-1 with TRBJ2-7; the match to TRBD1 covers 7 bases. The CDR3 loop spans 13 amino acids. CDR1 is MNHNS and CDR2 is SASEGT in the germline V gene. V trimming: 5 bases; J trimming: 4 bases; junction bases outside the gene matches: 5. For the CDR3, the DNA is TGTGCCAGCAGTACTAGGGGGCAGTACGAGCAGTACTTC. Encoded protein: CASSTRGQYEQYF.

This clonotype was observed many times. The chain carries TRBV12-3 or TRBV12-4 and TRBJ1-6; unclear D gene. V gave up 6 bases and J gave up 9 bases, with 12 bases separating them. The CDR3 is 13 amino acids. Here the CDR3 reads CASSPRETSPLHF. CDR3 DNA: TGTGCCAGCAGCCCTCGGGAGACTTCACCCCTCCACTTT.

This rearrangement joins TRBV5-6 to TRBJ2-7; TRBD2 agrees at 11 bases. The germline V gene has CDR1 SGHDT and CDR2 YYEEEE. The J segment lost 9 bases and the V segment lost 0 bases, leaving 11 bases of the junction unmatched. The CDR3 is made up of 16 amino acids. The CDR3 protein is CASSLDLAGGLVGQYF. CDR3 DNA: TGTGCCAGCAGCTTGGACCTAGCGGGAGGTCTAGTGGGGCAGTACTTC.

This chain connects TRBV6-2 or TRBV6-3 to TRBJ2-5; maybe TRBD2 (5 bases). V dropped 6 bases and J dropped 4 bases, with 15 bases sitting between them. Looked up from germline, CDR1 is MNHEY and CDR2 is SVGEGT. CDR3 length: 14 amino acids. The CDR3 here is CASRGYGISETQYF. The CDR3 nucleotides are TGTGCCAGCAGGGGATACGGGATTTCAGAGACCCAGTACTTC.

The chain carries TRBV5-4 and TRBJ1-4; 7 nucleotides line up with TRBD1. The germline V gene has CDR1 SGHNT and CDR2 YYREEE (reference sequence). The CDR3 totals 14 residues. V trimming: 6 bases; J trimming: 7 bases; junction bases outside the gene matches: 9. The CDR3 DNA reads as TGTGCCAGCACCCGCGCAGGGGGTGGTGAAAAACTGTTTTTT. Amino acid sequence: CASTRAGGGEKLFF.

The J gene is TRBJ2-5, the V gene TRBV12-3 or TRBV12-4, with D perhaps TRBD2 (7 bases). Trimming removed 8 bases at V and 7 bases at J, with 17 bases between. This CDR3 spans 13 amino acids. In DNA form, the CDR3 reads TGTGCCAGCGCCCCAGAGGGAGGGGGGACCCAGTACTTC. Translating gives CASAPEGGGTQYF.

This clonotype was seen ten or more times. The chain carries TRBV7-3 and TRBJ1-2; D not resolved. Between the trimmed V and J ends, which lost 6 bases and 3 bases, there was a span of 11 bases. The length of the CDR3 is 13 residues. The V gene's germline CDR1 is SGHTA and CDR2 FQGTGA. The CDR3 reads CASRPPEDYGYTF. The CDR3 DNA sequence: TGTGCCAGCAGACCCCCAGAGGACTATGGCTACACCTTC. Variable domain in full (rest from reference TRBV7-3 and TRBJ1-2): GAGVSQTPSNKVTEKGKYVELRCDPISGHTALYWYRQSLGQGPEFLIYFQGTGAADDSGLPNDRFFAVRPEGSVSTLKIQRTERGDSAVYLCASRPPEDYGYTFGSGTRLTVV.

This clonotype was found a few times. This chain links TRBV30 with TRBJ2-7; the D gene is possibly TRBD2 (5 bases). Germline V gene data show CDR1 as GTSNPN and CDR2 as SVGIG (reference sequence). The CDR3 has 13 residues. The germline V and J ends were trimmed by 4 bases and 7 bases, with 17 bases remaining between them. This CDR3 reads CAWIPRTTKEQYF. CDR3 DNA sequence: TGTGCCTGGATCCCGAGGACGACTAAAGAGCAGTACTTC.

CDR3 in amino acids: CASSSGTGGVAEQYF. The DNA for the CDR3 is TGTGCCAGCAGCTCGGGGACAGGGGGCGTAGCCGAGCAGTACTTC. The genes are TRBV7-9 and TRBJ2-7, with 12 bases identical to TRBD1. In germline, CDR1 is SEHNR, CDR2 FQNEAQ (reference sequence). The CDR3 runs 15 residues. The ends lost 4 bases at V and 6 bases at J; junction bases unmatched: 7.

The V gene is TRBV12-3 or TRBV12-4, the J gene TRBJ2-7, with D unclear. V lost 5 bases, J lost 5 bases, and 13 bases lay in between. CDR3 length: 13 residues. CDR3 nucleotide sequence: TGTGCCAGCAGTCTGGGTTTTTTCCACGAGCAGTACTTC. It codes for CASSLGFFHEQYF.

The chain joins TRBV7-3 to TRBJ2-7; TRBD2 agrees at 8 bases. Germline loops: CDR1 SGHTA, CDR2 FQGTGA. The CDR3 totals 15 residues. Trimming at V came to 4 bases and at J to 1 base, leaving 6 bases not matched to a gene. The DNA for the CDR3 is TGTGCCAGCAGCTCCGTTGCGGGAGGTTCCTACGAGCAGTACTTC. Encoded protein: CASSSVAGGSYEQYF.

This clonotype was found many times. The chain combines TRBV30 with TRBJ2-5, with D unclear. This CDR3 contains 13 residues. Per the germline V gene, CDR1 is GTSNPN and CDR2 is SVGIG (reference sequence). Trimming took off 2 bases at V and 5 bases at J, with 12 bases between the two ends. This CDR3 reads CAWSILGIETQYF. The DNA of the CDR3 is TGTGCCTGGAGTATCTTGGGAATTGAGACCCAGTACTTC.

There are a few counts of this clonotype. The rearrangement uses TRBV27 and TRBJ2-3; maybe TRBD2 (5 bases). The V end was cut by 3 bases, the J end by 1 base, with 8 bases between. The CDR3 runs to 14 residues. CDR1 is MNHEY, CDR2 SMNVEV, per germline (reference sequence). CDR3 protein: CASSFGDGTDTQYF. CDR3 in DNA: TGTGCCAGCAGTTTCGGGGATGGCACAGATACGCAGTATTTT.

This clonotype has a single count. The rearrangement uses TRBV7-9 and TRBJ1-2; D possibly corresponds to TRBD1 (5 bases). The CDR3 is 15 amino acids. V was clipped by 5 bases and J by 0 bases, with 13 bases between them. Germline V gene lookup returns CDR1 SEHNR and CDR2 FQNEAQ (reference sequence). The CDR3 nucleotides are TGTGCCAGCAGCCGACAACAGGCGGCTAACTATGGCTACACCTTC. Translated, it gives CASSRQQAANYGYTF.

The chain carries TRBV30 and TRBJ2-7, with D perhaps TRBD1 or TRBD2 (5 bases each). This CDR3 has 14 amino acids. The V gene lost 0 bases and the J gene lost 1 base, with 10 bases spanning the gap. CDR1 and CDR2 (germline): GTSNPN, SVGIG (reference sequence). The CDR3 DNA sequence: TGTGCCTGGAGTGTTATTGGGGGTTCCTACGAGCAGTACTTC. Translation gives CAWSVIGGSYEQYF.

The CDR3 loop reads CAGYRGPASNTGELFF. In nucleotides, the CDR3 is TGTGCTGGTTACAGGGGACCCGCGTCGAACACCGGGGAGCTGTTTTTT. V gene TRBV7-3 combines with J gene TRBJ2-2, with 7 bases that match TRBD1. Germline lookup yields CDR1 SGHTA and CDR2 FQGTGA. The CDR3 length is 16 residues.